One and the same sample provided the 3 T cell receptor beta chains below, sequenced in a study of blood T cell repertoires in COVID-19. TCRdb's table, derived via immunoSEQ multiplex PCR, lists solely in-frame clones and lacks some. The table lists some 89,000 clones, more than 65% of them singletons. Sequences were obtained from peripheral blood. Every receptor here comes from a man between 65 and 79 years old with acute or convalescent COVID-19.

This clone showed up just a few times. This chain uses TRBV19 with TRBJ1-6, with a weak D call TRBD1 (6 bases). V dropped 6 bases and J dropped 7 bases, with 13 bases sitting between them. The germline gives CDR1 LNHDA, CDR2 SQIVND (reference sequence). The CDR3 totals 14 residues. The CDR3 region is CASSLGAYNSPLHF. CDR3 coding DNA: TGTGCCAGTAGCCTGGGGGCGTACAATTCACCCCTCCACTTT.

The chain employs TRBV5-1 and TRBJ1-2, with 8 bases lining up with TRBD1. Germline CDR1 is SGHRS and CDR2 is YFSETQ. V trimming: 6 bases; J trimming: 6 bases; junction bases outside the gene matches: 7. The CDR3 covers 13 residues. The CDR3 region has the DNA TGCGCCAGCACTAGGACAGGGCGGGATGGCTACACCTTC. It translates to CASTRTGRDGYTF. Looking up the rest from reference TRBV5-1 and TRBJ1-2 gives the full variable domain: KAGVTQTPRYLIKTRGQQVTLSCSPISGHRSVSWYQQTPGQGLQFLFEYFSETQRNKGNFPGRFSGRQFSNSRSEMNVSTLELGDSALYLCASTRTGRDGYTFGSGTRLTVV.

The V and J genes are TRBV29-1 and TRBJ1-1, with TRBD1 as a possible D gene (5 bases). This CDR3 spans 12 amino acids. V was shortened by 4 bases and J by 0 bases, with 6 bases between the two germline ends. Per germline, CDR1 SQVTM and CDR2 ANQGSEA. The CDR3 nucleotides read TGCAGCGTTGGACAGATGAACACTGAAGCTTTCTTT. This encodes CSVGQMNTEAFF.